The T cell receptor beta chain under discussion was sequenced for a study of blood T cells in healthy people across ages. The study's findings and limits: With donor CMV status unknown, expanded clonotype changes were possibly confounded. Both higher diversity and more naive CD4+ cells marked long-lived donors when set against aged donors.

The CDR3 runs to 12 residues. Trimming took off 1 base at V and 9 bases at J, with 11 bases between the two ends. In germline, CDR1 is SQVTM, CDR2 ANQGSEA. Primers used in a second PCR of roughly 7 to 11 cycles were a sample-barcoded 5' primer and a J-beta primer mix. TCRdb fed the 5' RACE reads into MiXCR, producing one record per CDR3 protein. Among about 620,000 distinct CDR3 sequences listed, 45% to 60% were seen once. This clonotype was recorded at least ten times. What it binds is not known. The V gene is TRBV29-1, the J gene TRBJ2-3; D ambiguous. Sample: blood. The sequence was collected from a woman of 80 years or more in good health. The CDR3 loop is CSVEVSRLTQYF. CDR3 DNA sequence: TGCAGCGTTGAAGTCAGCCGCCTCACGCAGTATTTT.